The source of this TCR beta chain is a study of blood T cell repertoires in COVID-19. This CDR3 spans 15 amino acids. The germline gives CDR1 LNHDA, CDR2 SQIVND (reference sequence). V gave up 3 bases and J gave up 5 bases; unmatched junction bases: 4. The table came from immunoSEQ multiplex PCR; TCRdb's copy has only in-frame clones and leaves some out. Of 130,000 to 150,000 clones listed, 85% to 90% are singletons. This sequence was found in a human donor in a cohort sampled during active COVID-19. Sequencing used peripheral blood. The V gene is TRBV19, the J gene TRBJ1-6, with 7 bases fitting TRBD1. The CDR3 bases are TGTGCCAGTAGTATGACAGGGCGTAATAATTCACCCCTCCACTTT. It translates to CASSMTGRNNSPLHF.